Following are 7 T cell receptor beta chains from one sample sequenced in a study of OX40 agonist ivuxolimab in advanced cancers. Sequenced by immunoSEQ multiplex PCR; TCRdb stores in-frame clones only, minus some. This sample yields about 48,000 clones, of which 81% are seen a single time; approximately 7.3% belongs to the top ten. The sequences come from CD4+ or CD8+ T cells sorted from blood, collected in a trial of the OX40 agonist ivuxolimab. These receptors all come from an adult with an advanced solid tumor such as melanoma, head and neck, liver or kidney cancer.

V gene TRBV5-1 combines with J gene TRBJ2-3, with a tentative D call TRBD1 (6 bases). CDR3 length equals 13 residues. CDR1 and CDR2 (germline): SGHRS, YFSETQ. V was cut by 2 bases and J by 3 bases, with 7 bases left in between. In DNA, the CDR3 is TGCGCCAGCAGCTTACAGGGTACAGATACGCAGTATTTT. This translates into CASSLQGTDTQYF.

The chain uses TRBV9 and TRBJ1-2; D is ambiguous. Trimming removed 0 bases from V and 7 bases from J, with 10 bases in between. The germline V gene has CDR1 SGDLS and CDR2 YYNGEE. The CDR3 loop spans 13 amino acids. The CDR3 DNA reads as TGTGCCAGCAGCGTAGTGGCCCCGGGTGGCTACACCTTC. Its protein is CASSVVAPGGYTF. The whole variable domain, remainder taken from reference TRBV9 and TRBJ1-2, is DSGVTQTPKHLITATGQRVTLRCSPRSGDLSVYWYQQSLDQGLQFLIQYYNGEERAKGNILERFSAQQFPDLHSELNLSSLELGDSALYFCASSVVAPGGYTFGSGTRLTVV.

The J gene is TRBJ2-7, the V gene TRBV4-1; tentative D call: TRBD2 (6 bases). Germline V gene lookup returns CDR1 MGHRA and CDR2 YSYEKL. The CDR3 has 15 amino acids. V was clipped by 2 bases and J by 0 bases, with 11 bases between them. CDR3 sequence (DNA): TGCGCCAGCAGCCAACGGCAGGACTACTCCTACGAGCAGTACTTC. Translated, it gives CASSQRQDYSYEQYF.

The chain has TRBV19 and TRBJ2-1; 9 bases are shared with TRBD2. The germline V gene has CDR1 LNHDA and CDR2 SQIVND (reference sequence). Losses at the gene ends were 4 bases for V and 0 bases for J; bases not matched to a gene: 4. This CDR3 spans 16 amino acids. The CDR3 coding sequence is TGTGCCAGTAGTAAGACTAGCGGTAGCTCCTACAATGAGCAGTTCTTC. Encoded protein: CASSKTSGSSYNEQFF.

In its sample, this clone was seen once. V gene TRBV5-5 combines with J gene TRBJ1-3, with TRBD1 identical over 8 bases. Losses at the gene ends were 0 bases for V and 3 bases for J; bases not matched to a gene: 2. Germline V lookup: CDR1 SGHKS, CDR2 YYEKEE (reference sequence). The CDR3 is 15 residues long. CDR3 loop: CASSLGGTGGNTIYF. The CDR3 nucleotides are TGTGCCAGCAGCTTGGGGGGGACAGGTGGAAACACCATATATTTT.

This chain uses TRBV19 with TRBJ1-3, with D uncertain. CDR1 and CDR2 from the germline V gene are LNHDA and SQIVND (reference sequence). The CDR3 runs 17 residues. Trimming took off 5 bases at V and 0 bases at J, with 17 bases between the two ends. This chain's CDR3 is CASSPLGGKSSGNTIYF. CDR3 in DNA: TGTGCCAGTAGTCCCTTAGGTGGAAAAAGCTCTGGAAACACCATATATTTT.

The rearrangement links TRBV5-1 to TRBJ2-1; TRBD2 matches 12 bases. Germline CDR1 and CDR2: SGHRS and YFSETQ. With 1 base clipped from V and 7 bases from J, the junction kept 6 bases outside the gene matches. The CDR3 length is 16 residues. The CDR3 spells CASSLRLAGVVNEQFF. The CDR3 region has the DNA TGCGCCAGCAGCTTGCGACTAGCGGGAGTAGTGAATGAGCAGTTCTTC.